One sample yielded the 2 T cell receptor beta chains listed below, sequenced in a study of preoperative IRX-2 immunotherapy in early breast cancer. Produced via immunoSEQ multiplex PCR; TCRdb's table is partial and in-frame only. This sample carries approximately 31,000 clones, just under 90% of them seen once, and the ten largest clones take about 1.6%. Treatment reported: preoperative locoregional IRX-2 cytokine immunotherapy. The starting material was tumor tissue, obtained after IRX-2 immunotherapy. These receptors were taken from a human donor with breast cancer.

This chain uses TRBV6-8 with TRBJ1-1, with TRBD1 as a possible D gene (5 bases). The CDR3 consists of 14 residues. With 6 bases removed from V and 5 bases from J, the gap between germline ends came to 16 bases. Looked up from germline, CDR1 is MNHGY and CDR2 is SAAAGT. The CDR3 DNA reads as TGTGCCAGCAGCCGACTGGGACCTCCGACTGAAGCTTTCTTT. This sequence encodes CASSRLGPPTEAFF.

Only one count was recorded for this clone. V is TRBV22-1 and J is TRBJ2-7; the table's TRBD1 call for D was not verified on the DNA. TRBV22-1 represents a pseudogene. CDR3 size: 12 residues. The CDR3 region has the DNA TGTGCCAGCAGTGATTGGGGCTACGAGCAGTACGTC. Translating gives CASSDWGYEQYV.